The rows below give T cell receptor beta chains drawn from one sample of a study of shared clonotypes between healthy human individuals. Assay: immunoSEQ multiplex PCR; the TCRdb copy retains only in-frame clones and omits some. The data contain around 1.9 million clones, about 94% of them singletons. Sequencing was performed on naive CD8+ T cells from PBMCs. These TCRs come from a man aged 18 to 30 in good health. Some clones in this sample may be carry-over from other donors' samples. The CDR3 runs from the conserved cysteine through the conserved F or W. The order of the fields is J gene, V gene, CDR3 protein.

TRBJ1-1 TRBV7-9 CASSQGGQGEAFF
TRBJ2-7 TRBV7-2 CASSLRAVIDEQYF
TRBJ2-7 TRBV6-1 CAVWQGSYEQYF
TRBJ2-3 TRBV7-9 CASSSQTGGVITDTQYF
TRBJ1-1 TRBV19 CASSIGTPNTEAFF
TRBJ2-1 TRBV10-3 CAISGRSGTSGDPTYNEQFF
TRBJ2-1 TRBV27 CASNARTEANNEQFF
TRBJ2-3 TRBV7-9 CASSVGQSSDTQYF
TRBJ1-2 TRBV7-8 CASSLGAGSPLGGYTF
TRBJ1-1 TRBV4-3 CASSQSNPRQLNTEAFF
TRBJ2-2 TRBV4-3 CASSQDTDSNTGELFF
TRBJ2-1 TRBV2 CASSPSSLTGNEQFF
TRBJ2-3 TRBV9 CASSVEGLAGGRDTQYF
TRBJ1-5 TRBV27 CASSLRQGALQPQHF
TRBJ2-1 TRBV6-1 CASSDSWGEGQFF
TRBJ2-7 TRBV7-8 CASSLAGQPPDEQYF
TRBJ2-7 TRBV19 CASSIARTASYEQYF
TRBJ2-7 TRBV11-2 CASSLGGPGSYEQYF
TRBJ1-1 TRBV7-9 CASRWGIGENTEAFF
TRBJ2-1 TRBV7-9 CASSLFTSSGQLNNEQFF
TRBJ2-1 TRBV27 CASRLGQGMGYNEQFF
TRBJ2-7 TRBV5-4 CASSLYRGDLYEQYF
TRBJ2-1 TRBV30 CAWTGTPHTGRGLYNEQFF
TRBJ2-1 TRBV9 CASSAGTSGNNEQFF
TRBJ2-2 TRBV27 CASSLWAGVSTGELFF
TRBJ2-3 TRBV10-3 CAISESSLAGFSQYF
TRBJ1-4 TRBV28 CASSLPTAGARDEKLFF
TRBJ1-1 TRBV2 CASSVPRENTEAFF
TRBJ1-1 TRBV7-9 CASSLMGQGVSNTEAFF
TRBJ2-7 TRBV14 CASSQLAGGPYEQYF
TRBJ2-5 TRBV30 CACYPGTGGAGQETQYF
TRBJ1-3 TRBV21-1 CASSSRKGRGNTIYF